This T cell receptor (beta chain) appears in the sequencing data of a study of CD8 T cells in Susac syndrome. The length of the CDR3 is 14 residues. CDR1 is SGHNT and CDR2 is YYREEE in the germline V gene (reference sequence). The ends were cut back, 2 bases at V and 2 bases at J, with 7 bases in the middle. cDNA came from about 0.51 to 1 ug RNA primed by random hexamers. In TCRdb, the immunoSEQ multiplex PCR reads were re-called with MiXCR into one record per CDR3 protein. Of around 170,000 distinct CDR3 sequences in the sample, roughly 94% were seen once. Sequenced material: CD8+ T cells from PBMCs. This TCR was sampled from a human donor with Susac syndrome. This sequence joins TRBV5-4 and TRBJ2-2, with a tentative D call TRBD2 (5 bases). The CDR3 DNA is TGTGCCAGCAGCTTCGGACTTAACACCGGGGAGCTGTTTTTT. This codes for CASSFGLNTGELFF. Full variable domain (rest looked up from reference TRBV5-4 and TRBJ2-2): ETGVTQSPTHLIKTRGQQVTLRCSSQSGHNTVSWYQQALGQGPQFIFQYYREEENGRGNFPPRFSGLQFPNYSSELNVNALELDDSALYLCASSFGLNTGELFFGEGSRLTVL.